These 11 T cell receptor beta chains were sequenced from one sample in a study of molecular identifiers for immune sequencing clone quantification. Each CDR3 protein gets one entry after TCRdb re-called the PCR reads with MiXCR. The sample includes over 600,000 distinct CDR3 sequences, around 20% of them seen just once. Sample: naive CD8+ T cells from blood, with Jurkat cell RNA spiked in. Noted subset: FACS-sorted CD8+CD4-CCR7+CD45RA+ naive T cells. These receptor sequences come from a human donor in good health. Some libraries in this study had Jurkat cell RNA spiked in.

This clonotype was recorded at least ten times. The V call is TRBV5-1, the J call TRBJ1-4; D gene uncertain. Germline CDR1 SGHRS, CDR2 YFSETQ. V gave up 0 bases and J gave up 6 bases, with 15 bases separating them. This CDR3 spans 16 amino acids. CDR3 in amino acids: CASSLDGKEVDEKLFF. CDR3 nucleotides: TGCGCCAGCAGCTTGGATGGGAAGGAGGTCGATGAAAAACTGTTTTTT.

In the case of this clonotype: Lacking the conserved final phenylalanine or tryptophan, this CDR3 likely reflects a read error. The CDR3 nucleotides read TGCGCCAGCAGCCCCGGGACTAGCGGGAGGACAGATACGCAGTATTTA. It is translated as CASSPGTSGRTDTQYL. The chain combines TRBV5-1 with TRBJ2-3; TRBD2 matches at 15 bases. Trimming removed 4 bases from V and 3 bases from J; junction bases left unmatched: 3. CDR1 is SGHRS, CDR2 YFSETQ, per germline. This CDR3 has 16 residues.

On this clonotype: A read error may explain this, as a much larger clone is one base away. The chain uses TRBV6-6 and TRBJ1-5, with unresolved D. The CDR3 contains 13 residues. Germline V gives CDR1 MNHNY, CDR2 SVGAGI (reference sequence). The CDR3 DNA follows: TGTGCCAGCAGTTTCCAGCTGGGTCAGCCCAAGCATTTT. Protein: CASSFQLGQPKHF.

This clonotype has a count of ten or more. The rearrangement links TRBV2 to TRBJ1-5; D gene ambiguous. The CDR3 is 13 residues long. The germline CDR1 and CDR2 sequences are SNHLY and FYNNEI. V was trimmed by 3 bases and J by 4 bases, leaving 7 bases between them. The CDR3 loop is CASSDGTNQPQHF. The CDR3 DNA follows: TGTGCCAGCAGTGACGGCACTAATCAGCCCCAGCATTTT.

About this clonotype itself: A clone one base away is much larger, so this may be a read error. The rearrangement uses TRBV27 and TRBJ2-7; perhaps D is TRBD1 or TRBD2 (5 bases each). Trimming shortened V by 5 bases and J by 7 bases, and 15 bases separated the two germline ends. Germline values: CDR1 MNHEY, CDR2 SMNVEV (reference sequence). The length of the CDR3 is 13 residues. In DNA form, the CDR3 reads TGTGCCAGCAGTCTTCAGGGAGCATTAGAGCAGTACTTC. Protein product: CASSLQGALEQYF.

This clonotype was detected many times. The chain uses TRBV28 and TRBJ2-4, with D unresolved. The CDR3 has 12 amino acids. Trimming stripped 4 bases from V and 8 bases from J, with 9 bases between. Germline V gives CDR1 MDHEN, CDR2 SYDVKM. CDR3 coding DNA: TGTGCCAGCAGTTATGGGTCTGACATTCAGTACTTC. Protein product: CASSYGSDIQYF.

At least ten counts were recorded for this clonotype. The V call is TRBV6-1, the J call TRBJ2-7, with 8 bases lining up with TRBD1. V lost 4 bases, J lost 3 bases, and 2 bases stayed unmatched. This CDR3 contains 13 residues. Germline lookup yields CDR1 MNHNS and CDR2 SASEGT. CDR3 amino acids: CASSVQGVYEQYF. CDR3 in DNA: TGTGCCAGCAGTGTACAGGGGGTCTACGAGCAGTACTTC.

The chain couples TRBV11-2 to TRBJ1-2, with 7 bases that match TRBD1. Germline assignment: CDR1 SGHAT and CDR2 FQNNGV. CDR3 length: 15 amino acids. V was pared by 3 bases and J by 4 bases, with 8 bases of the junction left unmatched. CDR3 in DNA: TGTGCCAGCAGCTTGCCGGGACAGTCCAGCTATGGCTACACCTTC. Amino acids: CASSLPGQSSYGYTF. The full variable domain, its missing parts supplied by reference TRBV11-2 and TRBJ1-2, is EAGVAQSPRYKIIEKRQSVAFWCNPISGHATLYWYQQILGQGPKLLIQFQNNGVVDDSQLPKDRFSAERLKGVDSTLKIQPAKLEDSAVYLCASSLPGQSSYGYTFGSGTRLTVV.

Many counts were recorded for this clonotype. The gene calls are TRBV7-9 and TRBJ2-7; D could derive from TRBD1 or TRBD2 (5 bases each). V was shortened by 7 bases and J by 5 bases, with 18 bases between the two germline ends. The CDR3 extends over 14 amino acids. CDR1 is SEHNR, CDR2 FQNEAQ, per germline (reference sequence). Here the CDR3 DNA reads TGTGCCAGCATTGGGACCGCCATAGGGAACGAGCAGTACTTC. Translation: CASIGTAIGNEQYF.

This clonotype was recorded many times. The gene calls are TRBV3-1 and TRBJ1-1, with D hard to call. This CDR3 spans 10 amino acids. CDR1 LGHDT and CDR2 YNNKEL come from the germline V gene (reference sequence). V gave up 4 bases and J gave up 10 bases, with 7 bases separating them. The CDR3 bases are TGTGCCAGCAGCCCCCCCCGAGCTTTCTTT. It yields the protein CASSPPRAFF.

This clonotype was seen many times. The chain links TRBV19 to TRBJ1-6; D gene unclear. The CDR3 sequence is 12 residues long. The V gene's germline CDR1 is LNHDA and CDR2 SQIVND (reference sequence). Trimming pared 3 bases from V and 9 bases from J, leaving 6 bases between. The CDR3 is CASSIGFSPLHF. CDR3 DNA sequence: TGTGCCAGTAGTATCGGATTTTCACCCCTCCACTTT.